This T cell receptor (beta chain) was sequenced during a study of T cell repertoires in aging, cancer and after chemotherapy. A mixed TRB-A/B primer pool amplified rearranged TRB by multiplex touch-down PCR. A single record per CDR3 protein comes from TCRdb applying MiXCR to the multiplex PCR reads. In the table there are about 5,300 distinct CDR3 sequences, around 30% of which are singletons. The template was genomic DNA from peripheral blood, not RNA. There are a few counts of this clonotype. The receptor was derived from a human donor with a solid tumor. Sequencing was carried out using blood.

The CDR3 nucleotides read TGCAGTGCTAGGAGGGAAAAACTGTTTTTT. This translates into CSARREKLFF. The chain joins TRBV20-1 to TRBJ1-4; D is undetermined. Germline CDR1 is DFQATT and CDR2 is SNEGSKA (reference sequence). The V end was cut by 3 bases, the J end by 8 bases, with 4 bases between. The CDR3 is made up of 10 amino acids.